These 17 T cell receptor beta chains were sequenced from one sample in a study of cytomegalovirus exposure and HLA in healthy donors (dated by TCRdb to 2016 to 2017). Library generation was performed with the immunoSEQ multiplex PCR assay. The multiplex PCR relied on a mix of 60 forward primers for TCR Vbeta segments and 13 reverse primers for TCR Jbeta segments. TCRdb's version of the immuneACCESS table is confined to in-frame rearrangements and falls short of the full clone set. An unresolved V gene accounts for under half of the shortfall where checked; the remainder is of unknown origin. Counted in this sample were 150,000 to 190,000 clones; roughly 82% of them appeared once. About 7.1% of the sample belongs to the ten largest clones. The sequenced sample consisted of PBMCs. The receptors shown here come from a woman aged 45-59 years in good health and CMV-seropositive.

The V call is TRBV5-1, the J call TRBJ1-1; 10 nucleotides match TRBD1. V lost 2 bases to trimming and J lost 5 bases; unmatched junction nucleotides: 6. CDR1 is SGHRS, CDR2 YFSETQ, per germline. The CDR3 spans 15 residues. CDR3 region: CASSFRTGGGTEAFF. In nucleotides, the CDR3 is TGCGCCAGCAGCTTTAGGACAGGGGGAGGAACTGAAGCTTTCTTT.

This chain links TRBV7-2 with TRBJ2-7; maybe TRBD2 (6 bases). The CDR3 is made up of 14 amino acids. The V gene's germline CDR1 is SGHTA and CDR2 FQGNSA. Trimming pared 0 bases from V and 4 bases from J, leaving 10 bases between. Here the CDR3 reads CASSLAGGGYEQYF. The DNA for the CDR3 is TGTGCCAGCAGCTTAGCGGGGGGTGGGTACGAGCAGTACTTC.

The chain links TRBV14 to TRBJ1-1; D is unresolved. The V and J ends lost 3 bases and 6 bases respectively, with 11 bases between them. Germline V gives CDR1 SGHDN, CDR2 FVKESK. The CDR3 covers 13 residues. The CDR3 loop reads CASSQVGEAEAFF. CDR3 DNA: TGTGCCAGCAGCCAGGTCGGGGAAGCTGAAGCTTTCTTT.

CDR3 region: CASSTPTRGTTEAFF. CDR3 coding DNA: TGTGCCAGCTCAACTCCGACCAGGGGGACCACTGAAGCTTTCTTT. The gene calls are TRBV18 and TRBJ1-1; 7 bases match TRBD1. Trimming removed 5 bases from V and 4 bases from J; junction bases left unmatched: 10. This CDR3 contains 15 residues. Germline-derived CDR1 and CDR2 are KGHSH and LQKENI.

The chain carries TRBV7-2 and TRBJ2-7; a weak D match, TRBD2 (7 bases). V lost 8 bases, J lost 0 bases, and 14 bases lay in between. From germline, CDR1 is SGHTA and CDR2 FQGNSA. The CDR3 runs to 14 residues. Here the CDR3 DNA reads TGTGCCAGCGGGAACAGGGAGGGCTCCTACGAGCAGTACTTC. This encodes CASGNREGSYEQYF. The complete variable domain, with remaining parts taken from reference TRBV7-2 and TRBJ2-7, reads GAGVSQSPSNKVTEKGKDVELRCDPISGHTALYWYRQSLGQGLEFLIYFQGNSAPDKSGLPSDRFSAERTGGSVSTLTIQRTQQEDSAVYLCASGNREGSYEQYFGPGTRLTVT.

In this sample, this clone turned up a few times. V gene TRBV4-2 combines with J gene TRBJ2-1; the D gene is possibly TRBD2 (6 bases). The CDR3 is 14 amino acids. Germline V gives CDR1 LGHNA, CDR2 YNFKEQ. V lost 1 base, J lost 7 bases, and 11 bases lay in between. CDR3 in amino acids: CASSQVGLKNEQFF. The CDR3 nucleotides are TGTGCCAGCAGCCAAGTTGGACTAAAAAATGAGCAGTTCTTC.

This clone was counted once. The rearrangement uses TRBV7-9 and TRBJ2-3, with no clear D. Germline V gives CDR1 SEHNR, CDR2 FQNEAQ (reference sequence). The CDR3 is 15 residues long. Between the trimmed V and J ends, which lost 2 bases and 0 bases, there was a span of 9 bases. The CDR3 DNA reads as TGTGCCAGCAGCTTACCGATACAGAGCACAGATACGCAGTATTTT. Its protein is CASSLPIQSTDTQYF.

This clone was counted only a few times. The chain joins TRBV5-6 to TRBJ1-2; perhaps TRBD1 as D (5 bases). This CDR3 contains 15 residues. V shed 3 bases and J shed 4 bases, with 16 bases lying between them. The germline V gene has CDR1 SGHDT and CDR2 YYEEEE. CDR3: CASSWAAGDPYGYTF. The CDR3 DNA follows: TGTGCCAGCAGCTGGGCTGCGGGGGATCCCTATGGCTACACCTTC.

The genes are TRBV5-1 and TRBJ1-1; D remains ambiguous. Trimming pared 4 bases from V and 1 base from J, leaving 14 bases between. The germline gives CDR1 SGHRS, CDR2 YFSETQ. The CDR3 sequence is 15 residues long. CDR3 bases: TGCGCCAGCAGCCAGGTTGGTCGAACGAACACTGAAGCTTTCTTT. Its protein product is CASSQVGRTNTEAFF.

CDR3 sequence: CASTTGTSSYNEQFF. Written as DNA, the CDR3 is TGTGCCAGCACCACCGGGACTAGCTCCTACAATGAGCAGTTCTTC. V is TRBV9 and J is TRBJ2-1; 8 nucleotides match TRBD2. V was clipped by 6 bases and J by 0 bases; unmatched bases: 5. The CDR3 is made up of 15 amino acids. Germline V gene data show CDR1 as SGDLS and CDR2 as YYNGEE.

This chain links TRBV19 with TRBJ1-5, with 7 bases aligning to TRBD1. In germline, CDR1 is LNHDA, CDR2 SQIVND (reference sequence). The CDR3 is made up of 16 amino acids. The V gene end was trimmed by 2 bases and the J gene end by 0 bases; junction bases not matched to a gene: 4. The CDR3 is CASSIRTGDSNQPQHF. The CDR3 coding sequence is TGTGCCAGTAGTATAAGGACAGGAGATAGCAATCAGCCCCAGCATTTT.

The rearrangement uses TRBV10-1 and TRBJ2-1, with TRBD2 matching 13 bases. The CDR3 covers 16 residues. CDR1 is WNHNN, CDR2 SYGVQD, per germline (reference sequence). J lost 9 bases, V lost 3 bases, and 8 bases had no gene match. The CDR3 DNA is TGCGCCAGCAGTGACTCCGGGACTAGCGGGGTCCCTGAGCAGTTCTTC. Translated, it gives CASSDSGTSGVPEQFF.

The chain is built from TRBV27 and TRBJ2-6; D uncertain. Between the trimmed V and J ends, which lost 2 bases and 0 bases, there was a span of 8 bases. CDR3 size: 16 residues. The germline CDR1 and CDR2 sequences are MNHEY and SMNVEV (reference sequence). CDR3 in amino acids: CASSLNSLSGANVLTF. CDR3 bases: TGTGCCAGCAGTTTAAATTCCCTCTCTGGGGCCAACGTCCTGACTTTC. The full variable domain, completed using reference TRBV27 and TRBJ2-6, is EAQVTQNPRYLITVTGKKLTVTCSQNMNHEYMSWYRQDPGLGLRQIYYSMNVEVTDKGDVPEGYKVSRKEKRNFPLILESPSPNQTSLYFCASSLNSLSGANVLTFGAGSRLTVL.

V and J are TRBV7-6 and TRBJ1-5; D is ambiguous. This CDR3 comprises 13 residues. Trimming removed 5 bases from V and 5 bases from J, with 10 bases in between. CDR1 and CDR2 from the germline V gene are SGHVS and FNYEAQ. The CDR3 sequence is CASSPRFDQPQHF. For the CDR3, the DNA is TGTGCCAGCAGCCCGCGTTTCGATCAGCCCCAGCATTTT.

The rearrangement joins TRBV9 to TRBJ1-1; D gene ambiguous. Trimming pared 2 bases from V and 0 bases from J, leaving 8 bases between. The CDR3 totals 14 residues. CDR1 is SGDLS, CDR2 YYNGEE, per germline. DNA for the CDR3: TGTGCCAGCAGCGTGGGTGACATGAACACTGAAGCTTTCTTT. As protein: CASSVGDMNTEAFF.

J is TRBJ2-1 and V is TRBV9, with D perhaps TRBD1 (6 bases). Germline V gene sequence: CDR1 SGDLS, CDR2 YYNGEE. V shed 0 bases and J shed 9 bases, with 10 bases lying between them. This CDR3 region has 13 residues. CDR3 amino acids: CASSVVGGAEQFF. As DNA, the CDR3 is TGTGCCAGCAGCGTAGTAGGGGGAGCTGAGCAGTTCTTC.

This clone came up a few times. The chain employs TRBV10-2 and TRBJ2-7, with D unresolved. Deletions cut 4 bases from V and 0 bases from J, with 16 bases between. From germline, CDR1 is WSHSY and CDR2 SAAADI. The CDR3 is 16 amino acids. This chain's CDR3 is CASSGFWAVSSYEQYF. CDR3 DNA: TGCGCCAGCAGTGGATTTTGGGCAGTGAGCTCCTACGAGCAGTACTTC.